The 14 T cell receptor beta chains below come from one sample, sequenced in a study of T cell responses to AZD1222 COVID-19 vaccine. TCRdb's copy holds only in-frame clones and misses some; the assay was immunoSEQ multiplex PCR. The sample holds around 140,000 clones, 93% seen once. The specimen was peripheral blood, collected on day 0 of AZD1222 vaccination. The receptors here all came from an adult in good health.

The gene calls are TRBV2 and TRBJ2-5; the D gene is possibly TRBD1 (6 bases). Looked up from germline, CDR1 is SNHLY and CDR2 is FYNNEI. V lost 4 bases, J lost 14 bases, and 20 bases lay in between. The CDR3 has 13 amino acids. The CDR3: CASSGDVEQGAYF. The CDR3, as DNA: TGTGCCAGCAGTGGGGACGTAGAACAGGGAGCCTACTTC. Based on the CDR3 plus reference TRBV2 and TRBJ2-5, the full variable domain is EPEVTQTPSHQVTQMGQEVILRCVPISNHLYFYWYRQILGQKVEFLVSFYNNEISEKSEIFDDQFSVERPDGSNFTLKIRSTKLEDSAMYFCASSGDVEQGAYFGPGTRLLVL.

The chain uses TRBV7-2 and TRBJ2-1; D ambiguous. This CDR3 spans 12 amino acids. V lost 3 bases to trimming and J lost 4 bases, with 4 bases between them. Germline V CDR1 and CDR2: SGHTA, FQGNSA. CDR3 DNA: TGTGCCAGCAGCTTGGGGTACAATGAGCAGTTCTTC. As protein: CASSLGYNEQFF.

The rearrangement links TRBV2 to TRBJ1-2; D perhaps matches TRBD1 (5 bases). From germline, CDR1 is SNHLY and CDR2 FYNNEI. V lost 7 bases and J 4 bases, leaving 19 bases between the germline ends. This CDR3 is built from 15 residues. This CDR3 reads CASTGTPGTPYGYTF. The CDR3 nucleotides are TGTGCCAGCACTGGGACGCCCGGGACTCCCTATGGCTACACCTTC. The variable domain in full, completed from reference TRBV2 and TRBJ1-2, reads EPEVTQTPSHQVTQMGQEVILRCVPISNHLYFYWYRQILGQKVEFLVSFYNNEISEKSEIFDDQFSVERPDGSNFTLKIRSTKLEDSAMYFCASTGTPGTPYGYTFGSGTRLTVV.

The genes are TRBV5-1 and TRBJ1-2; 9 bases match TRBD1. Germline CDR1 is SGHRS and CDR2 is YFSETQ. This CDR3 region has 14 residues. V shed 3 bases and J 3 bases; nucleotides not matched to a gene: 3. CDR3 nucleotides: TGCGCCAGCAGCTGGACAGGGGCTGACTATGGCTACACCTTC. The encoded protein is CASSWTGADYGYTF. The entire variable domain, with the rest obtained from reference TRBV5-1 and TRBJ1-2, is as follows: KAGVTQTPRYLIKTRGQQVTLSCSPISGHRSVSWYQQTPGQGLQFLFEYFSETQRNKGNFPGRFSGRQFSNSRSEMNVSTLELGDSALYLCASSWTGADYGYTFGSGTRLTVV.

V gene TRBV27 combines with J gene TRBJ2-5; tentatively, D is TRBD1 (5 bases). CDR1 is MNHEY and CDR2 is SMNVEV in the germline V gene (reference sequence). The V end lost 3 bases, the J end lost 1 base, and 9 bases lay between the germline ends. The CDR3 spans 14 residues. In DNA form, the CDR3 reads TGTGCCAGCAGTTTTGTGGGGCTCCAAGAGACCCAGTACTTC. As protein: CASSFVGLQETQYF.

The genes are TRBV28 and TRBJ1-5, with TRBD1 as a possible D gene (6 bases). V was cut by 1 base and J by 6 bases, with 10 bases left in between. The germline gives CDR1 MDHEN, CDR2 SYDVKM. This CDR3 region has 14 residues. CDR3 loop: CASSLLQGGQPQHF. CDR3 in DNA: TGTGCCAGCAGTTTATTACAGGGTGGTCAGCCCCAGCATTTT.

V usage is TRBV2 and J usage is TRBJ2-1; the D is unclear. The germline V and J ends were trimmed by 5 bases and 14 bases, with 16 bases remaining between them. CDR1 is SNHLY and CDR2 is FYNNEI in the germline V gene. There are 12 residues in the CDR3. CDR3 region: CASSHEDNREFF. DNA for the CDR3: TGTGCCAGCAGTCACGAGGATAATCGGGAGTTCTTC.

The chain combines TRBV12-5 with TRBJ1-5; 8 bases are a match to TRBD1. J lost 4 bases, V lost 5 bases, and 4 bases had no gene match. From germline, CDR1 is LGHNT and CDR2 FRNRAP. This CDR3 has 14 amino acids. CDR3 protein: CASGRDRLNQPQHF. The CDR3 nucleotides are TGTGCTAGTGGTCGGGACAGGCTGAATCAGCCCCAGCATTTT.

This rearrangement joins TRBV14 to TRBJ2-3; D may be TRBD1 (6 bases). CDR3 size: 15 residues. Germline loops: CDR1 SGHDN, CDR2 FVKESK. Trimming stripped 3 bases from V and 3 bases from J, with 13 bases between. As DNA, the CDR3 is TGTGCCAGCAGCCATCACAGGGAAAAAACAGATACGCAGTATTTT. It yields the protein CASSHHREKTDTQYF.

This rearrangement joins TRBV30 to TRBJ2-7; D is possibly TRBD1 (5 bases). Germline V CDR1 and CDR2: GTSNPN, SVGIG (reference sequence). V lost 0 bases to trimming and J lost 6 bases, with 12 bases between them. CDR3 length: 13 residues. CDR3 bases: TGTGCCTGGAGTGTAGTCAGGGTCGGCGAGCAGTACTTC. Amino acids: CAWSVVRVGEQYF.

The chain employs TRBV3-1 (or the pseudogene TRBV3-2) and TRBJ2-1, with D possibly matching TRBD2 (5 bases). Germline CDR1 LGHDT, CDR2 YNNKEL (reference sequence). This CDR3 spans 13 amino acids. V lost 4 bases to trimming and J lost 4 bases, with 8 bases between them. This CDR3 reads CASSLGGYNEQFF. The CDR3, as DNA: TGTGCCAGCAGCCTAGGAGGATACAATGAGCAGTTCTTC.

The J gene is TRBJ1-3, the V gene TRBV2; the D gene is possibly TRBD1 (5 bases). Germline V CDR1 and CDR2: SNHLY, FYNNEI. CDR3 length: 15 residues. V shed 4 bases and J shed 0 bases, with 10 bases lying between them. CDR3 loop: CASSAGTLSGNTIYF. For the CDR3, the DNA is TGTGCCAGCAGTGCGGGGACTCTCTCTGGAAACACCATATATTTT.

The rearrangement uses TRBV5-4 and TRBJ1-2; possibly TRBD1 for D (5 bases). The CDR3 has 15 amino acids. Germline lookup yields CDR1 SGHNT and CDR2 YYREEE (reference sequence). Trimming took 3 bases from V and 7 from J, leaving 19 bases between them. CDR3 loop: CASSWGGAERRGYTF. CDR3 bases: TGTGCCAGCAGCTGGGGCGGGGCAGAGCGTCGTGGCTACACCTTC.

The V gene is TRBV7-9, the J gene TRBJ2-2, with 10 bases fitting TRBD2. Germline V gives CDR1 SEHNR, CDR2 FQNEAQ (reference sequence). CDR3 length: 17 amino acids. J was trimmed by 5 bases and V by 5 bases; bases with no gene match: 11. CDR3 region: CASSPGLAGGGTGELFF. For the CDR3, the DNA is TGTGCCAGCAGCCCTGGATTAGCGGGAGGCGGAACCGGGGAGCTGTTTTTT.